The 3 T cell receptor beta chains in this list originate from one sample, sequenced in a study of cytomegalovirus exposure and HLA in healthy donors. 13 Jbeta primers and 60 Vbeta primers were used for the PCR. Assay used: immunoSEQ multiplex PCR; TCRdb lists only in-frame clones, some missing. The sample yields 100,000 or so clones, 60% to 80% seen once. The sample was PBMCs. The receptors were sampled from a man over 45 in good health and CMV-seropositive.

This chain links TRBV7-8 with TRBJ1-4; D not resolved. This CDR3 comprises 14 residues. Germline CDR1 SGHVS, CDR2 FQNEAQ. The ends were cut back, 1 base at V and 8 bases at J, with 11 bases in the middle. The CDR3 region has the DNA TGTGCCAGCAGCTTAGTAGTGGGAGGCGAAAAACTGTTTTTT. Its translation is CASSLVVGGEKLFF.

V gene TRBV9 combines with J gene TRBJ1-1; D not certain. This CDR3 is 13 amino acids long. The V and J ends lost 3 bases and 0 bases respectively, with 6 bases between them. Germline V lookup: CDR1 SGDLS, CDR2 YYNGEE. The CDR3 region has the DNA TGTGCCAGCAGCGGCGGGCTGAACACTGAAGCTTTCTTT. Its translation: CASSGGLNTEAFF.

The chain is built from TRBV5-1 and TRBJ2-1, with 14 bases identical to TRBD2. The V segment lost 3 bases and the J segment 4 bases; nucleotides outside the gene matches: 3. CDR1 and CDR2 (germline): SGHRS, YFSETQ. The CDR3 spans 16 residues. CDR3 DNA sequence: TGCGCCAGCAGCTCTGGGACTAGCGGGGGATACAATGAGCAGTTCTTC. This translates into CASSSGTSGGYNEQFF. Together with reference TRBV5-1 and TRBJ2-1, the CDR3 gives the full variable domain: KAGVTQTPRYLIKTRGQQVTLSCSPISGHRSVSWYQQTPGQGLQFLFEYFSETQRNKGNFPGRFSGRQFSNSRSEMNVSTLELGDSALYLCASSSGTSGGYNEQFFGPGTRLTVL.